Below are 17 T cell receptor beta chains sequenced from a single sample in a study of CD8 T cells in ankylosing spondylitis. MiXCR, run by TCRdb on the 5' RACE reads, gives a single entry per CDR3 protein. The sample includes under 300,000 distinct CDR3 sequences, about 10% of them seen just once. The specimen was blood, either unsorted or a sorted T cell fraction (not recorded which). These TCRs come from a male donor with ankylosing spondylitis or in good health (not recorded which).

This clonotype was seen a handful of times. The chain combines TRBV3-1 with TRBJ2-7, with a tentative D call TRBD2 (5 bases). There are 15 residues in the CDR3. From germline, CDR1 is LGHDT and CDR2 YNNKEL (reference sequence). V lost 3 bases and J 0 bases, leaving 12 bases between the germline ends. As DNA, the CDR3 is TGTGCCAGCAGCCAGCAAGCGGTTAGCTCCTACGAGCAGTACTTC. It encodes CASSQQAVSSYEQYF.

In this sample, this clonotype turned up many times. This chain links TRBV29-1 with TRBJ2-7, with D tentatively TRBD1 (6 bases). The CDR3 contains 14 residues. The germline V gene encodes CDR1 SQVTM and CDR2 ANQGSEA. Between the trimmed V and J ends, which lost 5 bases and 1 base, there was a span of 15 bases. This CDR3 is CSVINSGTSYEQYF. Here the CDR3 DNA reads TGCAGCGTTATCAACTCCGGGACATCCTACGAGCAGTACTTC.

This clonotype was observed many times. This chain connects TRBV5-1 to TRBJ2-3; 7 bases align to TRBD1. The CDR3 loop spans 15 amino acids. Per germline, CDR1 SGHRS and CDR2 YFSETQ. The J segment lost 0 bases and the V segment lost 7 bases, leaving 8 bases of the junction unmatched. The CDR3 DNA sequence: TGCGCCAGCGGACACAGGGGCGGGAGCACAGATACGCAGTATTTT. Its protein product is CASGHRGGSTDTQYF.

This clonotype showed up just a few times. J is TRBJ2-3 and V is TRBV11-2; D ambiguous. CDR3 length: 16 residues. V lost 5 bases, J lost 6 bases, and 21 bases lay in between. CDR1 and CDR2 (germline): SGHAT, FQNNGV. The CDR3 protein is CASSHARGRSRDTQYF. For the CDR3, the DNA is TGTGCCAGCAGCCATGCGAGAGGCCGATCACGGGATACGCAGTATTTT.

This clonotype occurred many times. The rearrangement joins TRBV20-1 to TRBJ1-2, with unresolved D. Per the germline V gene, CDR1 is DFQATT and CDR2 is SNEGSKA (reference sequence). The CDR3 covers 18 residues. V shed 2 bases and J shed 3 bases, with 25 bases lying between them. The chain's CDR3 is CSARPEVLPGPTHYGYTF. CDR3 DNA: TGCAGTGCTAGACCAGAGGTGCTGCCCGGGCCTACCCACTATGGCTACACCTTC.

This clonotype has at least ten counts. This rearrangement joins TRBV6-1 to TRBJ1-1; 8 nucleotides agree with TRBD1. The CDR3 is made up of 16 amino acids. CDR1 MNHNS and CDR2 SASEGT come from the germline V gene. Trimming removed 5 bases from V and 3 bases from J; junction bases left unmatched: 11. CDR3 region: CASSPPGTGRYTEAFF. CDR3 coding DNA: TGTGCCAGCAGTCCACCCGGGACAGGAAGATACACTGAAGCTTTCTTT.

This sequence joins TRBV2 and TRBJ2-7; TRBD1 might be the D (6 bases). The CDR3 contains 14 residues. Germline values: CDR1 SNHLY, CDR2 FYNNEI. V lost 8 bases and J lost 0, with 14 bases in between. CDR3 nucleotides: TGTGCCAGCGAATTTACGGACAGCTCCTACGAGCAGTACTTC. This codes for CASEFTDSSYEQYF.

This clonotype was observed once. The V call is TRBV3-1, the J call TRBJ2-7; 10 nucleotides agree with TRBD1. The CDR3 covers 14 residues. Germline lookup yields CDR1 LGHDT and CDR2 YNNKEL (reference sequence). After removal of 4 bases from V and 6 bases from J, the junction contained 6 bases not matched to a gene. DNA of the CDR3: TGTGCCAGCAGCCCCGGGACAGGGGATCTCGAGCAGTACTTC. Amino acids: CASSPGTGDLEQYF.

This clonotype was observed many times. This chain's CDR3 is CAISRGQENYNEQFF. The CDR3 DNA reads as TGTGCCATCAGCCGGGGACAGGAGAACTACAATGAGCAGTTCTTC. This chain joins TRBV10-3 and TRBJ2-1; 8 positions agree with TRBD1. The ends lost 6 bases at V and 3 bases at J; junction bases unmatched: 7. The germline gives CDR1 ENHRY, CDR2 SYGVKD. The CDR3 length is 15 residues.

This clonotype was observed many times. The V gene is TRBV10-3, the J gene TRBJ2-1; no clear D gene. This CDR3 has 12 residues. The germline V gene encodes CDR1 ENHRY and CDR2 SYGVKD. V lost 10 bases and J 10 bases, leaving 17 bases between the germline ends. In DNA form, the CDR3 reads TGTGCCACCATCGGACCGCTTCTGGAGCAGTTCTTC. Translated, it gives CATIGPLLEQFF.

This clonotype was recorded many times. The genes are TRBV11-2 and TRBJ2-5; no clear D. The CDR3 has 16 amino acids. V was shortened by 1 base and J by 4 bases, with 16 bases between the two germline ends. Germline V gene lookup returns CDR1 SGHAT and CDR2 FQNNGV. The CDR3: CASSLGPPSMGETQYF. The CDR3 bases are TGTGCCAGCAGCTTAGGTCCGCCGTCGATGGGAGAGACCCAGTACTTC.

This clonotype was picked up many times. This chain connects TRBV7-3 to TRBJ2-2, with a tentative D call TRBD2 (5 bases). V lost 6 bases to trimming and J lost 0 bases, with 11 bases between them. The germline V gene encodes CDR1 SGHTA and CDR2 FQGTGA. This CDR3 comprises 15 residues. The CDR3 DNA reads TGTGCCAGCAGAACCGGACTGTCGAACACCGGGGAGCTGTTTTTT. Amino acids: CASRTGLSNTGELFF.

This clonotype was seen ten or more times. The CDR3 DNA follows: TGCAGTGCTAGTGAGGGGGGTCAGCCCCAGCATTTT. Translating it yields CSASEGGQPQHF. The chain employs TRBV20-1 and TRBJ1-5, with D tentatively TRBD1 (6 bases). Germline V gene sequence: CDR1 DFQATT, CDR2 SNEGSKA (reference sequence). Deletions cut 3 bases from V and 6 bases from J, with 9 bases between. This CDR3 contains 12 residues.

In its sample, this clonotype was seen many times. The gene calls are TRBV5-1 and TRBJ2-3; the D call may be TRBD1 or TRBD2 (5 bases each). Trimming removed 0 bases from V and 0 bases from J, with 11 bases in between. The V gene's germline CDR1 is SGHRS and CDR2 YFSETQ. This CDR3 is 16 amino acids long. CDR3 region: CASSLEGSASTDTQYF. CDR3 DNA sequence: TGCGCCAGCAGCTTGGAGGGGAGTGCTAGCACAGATACGCAGTATTTT.

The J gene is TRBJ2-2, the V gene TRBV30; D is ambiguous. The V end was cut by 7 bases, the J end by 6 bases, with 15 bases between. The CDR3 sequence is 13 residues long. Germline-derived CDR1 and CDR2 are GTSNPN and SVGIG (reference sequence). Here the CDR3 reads CAFTRLVAGELFF. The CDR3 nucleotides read TGTGCCTTCACGCGCCTGGTGGCCGGGGAGCTGTTTTTT.

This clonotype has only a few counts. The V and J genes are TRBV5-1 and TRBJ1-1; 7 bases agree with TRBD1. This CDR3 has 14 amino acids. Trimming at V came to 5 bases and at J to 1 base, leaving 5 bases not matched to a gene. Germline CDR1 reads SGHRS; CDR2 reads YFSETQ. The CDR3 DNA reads TGCGCCAGCAGAACGGGACAGCCGAACACTGAAGCTTTCTTT. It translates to CASRTGQPNTEAFF.

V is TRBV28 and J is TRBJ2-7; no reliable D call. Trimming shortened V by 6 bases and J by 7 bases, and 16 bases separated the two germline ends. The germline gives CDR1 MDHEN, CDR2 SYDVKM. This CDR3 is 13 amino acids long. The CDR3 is CASREVLRAEQYF. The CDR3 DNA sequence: TGTGCCAGCAGGGAAGTCCTACGAGCAGAGCAGTACTTC.